Listed below are T cell receptor beta chains from one sample, sequenced in a study of T-cell memory formation after mild COVID-19. One entry per CDR3 protein results from TCRdb running MiXCR on the 5' RACE reads. The sample consists of some 14,000 distinct CDR3 sequences, about 12% of them appearing once. The specimen was PBMCs or a T cell subset sorted from them (not recorded which). All receptors come from an adult woman who had mild COVID-19 (a few samples of this study predate the infection). Cell type and time point are not known. CDR3s leave out the opening cysteine and the closing phenylalanine or tryptophan.

TRBV9	ASSERTRDTEAF
TRBV11-2	ASSLLTSLDEQF
TRBV13	ASIHPSVGTEAF
TRBV9	ASSVVGSANNEQF
TRBV27	ATMRRSYNEQF
TRBV7-2	ASSLFRSTDTQY
TRBV20-1	SARMGSTRFATEAF
TRBV19	ASSFRNTEAF
TRBV6-1	ASRRLGTGQETQY
TRBV5-1	ASSLVQAAGELF
TRBV3-1	ASSQEAANTEAF
TRBV29-1	SVRDSSSSYEQY
TRBV5-1	ASSLGQGGTEAF
TRBV12-3/TRBV12-4	ASSLGTGWMAF
TRBV9	ASSVGGSGTDTQY
TRBV6-2/TRBV6-3	ASSPGLAGAHTQY
TRBV4-3	ASSPQGGNNSPLH
TRBV27	ASSLFPTQVNEQF
TRBV5-6	ASSLSPSSYNEQF
TRBV5-5	ASSLGLAGGSVYEQY
TRBV5-5	ASSLGTSGGETQY
TRBV29-1	SVYRVLGEKNTGELF
TRBV3-1	ASSPFTGPPSYEQY
TRBV5-6	ASSLAGISTDTQY
TRBV3-1	ASSQGVPGVNEQF
TRBV7-3	ASSLGTSGNTIY
TRBV4-1	ASSRLGTQISPLH
TRBV7-9	ASSLGTGEDNEQF
TRBV5-1	ASSPGGDDYGYT
TRBV5-1	ASSPSTAGVKDTQY
TRBV9	ASSVEGRTEAF
TRBV4-1	ASSQNAGTGRGAF
TRBV20-1	SATGTDLLGGYGYT
TRBV18	ASSSSGEAYEQY
TRBV2	ASSGQGLSNQPQH
TRBV4-1	ASSQEGRGHEKLF
TRBV7-2	ASSLAWGRAPLE
TRBV27	ATSLSGTGPYEQY
TRBV2	ASSDVGQGRTDTQY
TRBV5-1	ASRGQLSALGSEAF
TRBV3-1	ASSQEMWWGAINEQF
TRBV11-2	ASSRLGAVGRYNEQF
TRBV5-6	ASSWGQLTYNEQF
TRBV5-1	ASAGDGSIYNEQF
TRBV3-1	ASSQGTGEFYEQY
TRBV20-1	SARGQGGRDLYEQY
TRBV29-1	SVDGGLAGGERTQY
TRBV20-1	SAPSPGPEQF
TRBV30	AWSAGLAGGEQY
TRBV27	ASTRRGTPSPLH
TRBV9	ASSVPLAMTSGSTDTQY
TRBV6-2/TRBV6-3	ASSGGISTDTQY
TRBV4-1	ASSPIAGLNTGELF
TRBV7-2	ASSLSSTDTQY
TRBV12-3/TRBV12-4	ASSLWPRRGGTNQPQH
TRBV7-9	ASPAPNYNEQF
TRBV25-1	ASSDSGTALREQY